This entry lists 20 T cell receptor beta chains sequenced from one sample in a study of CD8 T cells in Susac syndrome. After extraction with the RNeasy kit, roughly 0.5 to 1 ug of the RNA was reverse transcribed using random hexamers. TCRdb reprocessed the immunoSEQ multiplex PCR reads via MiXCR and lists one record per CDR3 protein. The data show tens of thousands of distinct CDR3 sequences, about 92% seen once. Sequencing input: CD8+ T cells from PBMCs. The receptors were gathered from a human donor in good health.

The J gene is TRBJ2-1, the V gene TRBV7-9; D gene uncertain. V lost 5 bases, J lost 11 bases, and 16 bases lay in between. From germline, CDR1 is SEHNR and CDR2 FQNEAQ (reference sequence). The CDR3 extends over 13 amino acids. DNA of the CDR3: TGTGCCAGCAGCCTAACCGACGCGGACCAGCAGTTCTTC. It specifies CASSLTDADQQFF.

The CDR3 loop is CASSESYEQYF. CDR3 nucleotide sequence: TGCGCCAGCAGTGAGTCTTACGAGCAGTACTTC. The genes are TRBV10-2 and TRBJ2-7; no definite D call. The CDR3 totals 11 residues. The germline V gene has CDR1 WSHSY and CDR2 SAAADI. The ends were cut back, 0 bases at V and 4 bases at J, with 1 base in the middle.

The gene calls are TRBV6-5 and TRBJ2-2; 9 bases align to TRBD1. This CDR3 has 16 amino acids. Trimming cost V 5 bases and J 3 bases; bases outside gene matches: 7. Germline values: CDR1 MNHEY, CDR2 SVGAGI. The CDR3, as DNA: TGTGCCAGCAGTAACCGGGACAGGGAGGACACCGGGGAGCTGTTTTTT. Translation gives CASSNRDREDTGELFF.

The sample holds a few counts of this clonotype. CDR3 sequence reads: CASSQDSEQPQHF. The CDR3 nucleotides are TGCGCCAGCAGCCAAGATTCGGAACAGCCCCAGCATTTT. The chain employs TRBV4-3 and TRBJ1-5; D gene unclear. The V gene's germline CDR1 is LGHNA and CDR2 YSLEER. The CDR3 runs 13 residues. V was trimmed by 0 bases and J by 7 bases, leaving 7 bases between them.

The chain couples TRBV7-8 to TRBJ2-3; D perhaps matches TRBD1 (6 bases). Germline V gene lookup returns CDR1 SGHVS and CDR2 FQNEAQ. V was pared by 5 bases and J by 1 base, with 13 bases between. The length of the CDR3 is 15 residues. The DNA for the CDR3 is TGTGCCAGCAGCCCCCTGACAGGCCGCACAGATACGCAGTATTTT. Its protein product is CASSPLTGRTDTQYF.

CDR3 DNA: TGTGCCAGCAGTGGTTACTCAGACCTTGAAAAACTGTTTTTT. It specifies CASSGYSDLEKLFF. The V gene is TRBV25-1, the J gene TRBJ1-4; D gene uncertain. Trimming removed 4 bases from V and 7 bases from J, with 13 bases in between. Germline-derived CDR1 and CDR2 are MGHDK and SYGVNS. CDR3 size: 14 residues.

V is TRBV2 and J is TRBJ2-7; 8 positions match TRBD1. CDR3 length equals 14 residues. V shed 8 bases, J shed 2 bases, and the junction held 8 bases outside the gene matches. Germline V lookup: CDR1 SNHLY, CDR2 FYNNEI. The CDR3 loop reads CASVDRGRTYEQYF. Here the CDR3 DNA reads TGTGCCAGCGTTGACAGGGGAAGAACCTACGAGCAGTACTTC.

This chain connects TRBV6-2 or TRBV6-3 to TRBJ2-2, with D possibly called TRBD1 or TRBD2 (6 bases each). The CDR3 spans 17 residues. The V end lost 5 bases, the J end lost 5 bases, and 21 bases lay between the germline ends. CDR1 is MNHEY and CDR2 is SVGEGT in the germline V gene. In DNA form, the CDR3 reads TGTGCCAGCAGTGTTGCCCCCTCGGGGGCGCGGACCGGGGAGCTGTTTTTT. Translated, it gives CASSVAPSGARTGELFF.

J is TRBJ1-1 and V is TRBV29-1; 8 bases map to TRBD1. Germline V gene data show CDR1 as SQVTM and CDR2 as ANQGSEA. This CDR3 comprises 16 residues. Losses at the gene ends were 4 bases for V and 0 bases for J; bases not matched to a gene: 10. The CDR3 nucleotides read TGCAGCGTTGGAATTTCCCGGACAGGGATGAACACTGAAGCTTTCTTT. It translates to CSVGISRTGMNTEAFF.

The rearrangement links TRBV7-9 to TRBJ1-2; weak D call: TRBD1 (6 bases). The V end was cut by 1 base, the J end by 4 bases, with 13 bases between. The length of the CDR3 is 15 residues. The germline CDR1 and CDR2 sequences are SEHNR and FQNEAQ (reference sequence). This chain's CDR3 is CASSLVDRTGYGYTF. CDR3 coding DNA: TGTGCCAGCAGCTTAGTAGACAGGACCGGCTATGGCTACACCTTC.

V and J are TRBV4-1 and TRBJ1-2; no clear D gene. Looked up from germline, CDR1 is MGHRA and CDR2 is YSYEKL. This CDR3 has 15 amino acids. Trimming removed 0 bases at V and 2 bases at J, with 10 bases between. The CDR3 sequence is CASSQDRGQNYGYTF. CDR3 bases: TGCGCCAGCAGCCAAGATAGAGGGCAGAACTATGGCTACACCTTC.

CDR3: CASSIQGGFTEAFF. CDR3 nucleotides: TGTGCCAGTAGTATCCAGGGCGGTTTCACTGAAGCTTTCTTT. The chain has TRBV19 and TRBJ1-1; a possible D gene is TRBD1 (5 bases). This CDR3 contains 14 residues. The V gene's germline CDR1 is LNHDA and CDR2 SQIVND (reference sequence). Trimming pared 3 bases from V and 4 bases from J, leaving 12 bases between. Using reference TRBV19 and TRBJ1-1 for the parts outside the CDR3, the full variable domain is DGGITQSPKYLFRKEGQNVTLSCEQNLNHDAMYWYRQDPGQGLRLIYYSQIVNDFQKGDIAEGYSVSREKKESFPLTVTSAQKNPTAFYLCASSIQGGFTEAFFGQGTRLTVV.

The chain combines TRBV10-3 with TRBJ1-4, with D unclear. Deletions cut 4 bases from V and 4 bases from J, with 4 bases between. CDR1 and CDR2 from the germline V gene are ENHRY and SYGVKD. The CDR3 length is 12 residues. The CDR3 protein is CAISANNEKLFF. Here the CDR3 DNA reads TGTGCCATCAGTGCCAATAATGAAAAACTGTTTTTT.

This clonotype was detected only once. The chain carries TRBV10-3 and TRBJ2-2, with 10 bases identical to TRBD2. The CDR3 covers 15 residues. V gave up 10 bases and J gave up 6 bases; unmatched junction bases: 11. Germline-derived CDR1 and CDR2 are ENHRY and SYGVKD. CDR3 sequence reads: CATSPGSGGAGELFF. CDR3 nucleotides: TGTGCCACCTCCCCGGGGAGCGGGGGGGCCGGGGAGCTGTTTTTT.

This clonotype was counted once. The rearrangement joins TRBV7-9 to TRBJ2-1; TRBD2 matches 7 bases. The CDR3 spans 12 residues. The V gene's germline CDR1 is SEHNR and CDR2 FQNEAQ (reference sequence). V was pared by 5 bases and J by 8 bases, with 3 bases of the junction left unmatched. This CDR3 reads CASSRRGDEQFF. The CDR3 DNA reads TGTGCCAGCAGCCGCCGGGGGGATGAGCAGTTCTTC.

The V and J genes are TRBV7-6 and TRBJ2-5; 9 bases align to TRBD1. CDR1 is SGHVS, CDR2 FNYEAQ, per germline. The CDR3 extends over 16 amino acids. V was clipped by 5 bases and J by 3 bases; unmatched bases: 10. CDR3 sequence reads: CASSTLQGAVEETQYF. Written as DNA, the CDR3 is TGTGCCAGCAGCACCCTACAGGGGGCGGTGGAAGAGACCCAGTACTTC.

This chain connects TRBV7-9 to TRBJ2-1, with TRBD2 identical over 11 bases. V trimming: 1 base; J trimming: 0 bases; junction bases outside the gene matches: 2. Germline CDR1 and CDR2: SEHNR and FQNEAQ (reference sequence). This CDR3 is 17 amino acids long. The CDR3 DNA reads TGTGCCAGCAGCTTAGAGGGACTAGCGGCCTCCTACAATGAGCAGTTCTTC. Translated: CASSLEGLAASYNEQFF.

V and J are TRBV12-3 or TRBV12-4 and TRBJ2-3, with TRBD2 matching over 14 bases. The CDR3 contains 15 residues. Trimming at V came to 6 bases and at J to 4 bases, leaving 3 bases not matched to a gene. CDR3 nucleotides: TGTGCCAGCAGCGGACTAGCGGGGGGTCCAGATACGCAGTATTTT. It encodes CASSGLAGGPDTQYF.

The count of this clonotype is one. In DNA, the CDR3 is TGCGCCAGCAGCCAAGTAGGGACAGGGGGTTACGAGCAGTACTTC. The encoded protein is CASSQVGTGGYEQYF. The rearrangement uses TRBV4-3 and TRBJ2-7; 11 nucleotides agree with TRBD1. Germline values: CDR1 LGHNA, CDR2 YSLEER. CDR3 length: 15 residues. V lost 1 base to trimming and J lost 4 bases; unmatched junction nucleotides: 3.

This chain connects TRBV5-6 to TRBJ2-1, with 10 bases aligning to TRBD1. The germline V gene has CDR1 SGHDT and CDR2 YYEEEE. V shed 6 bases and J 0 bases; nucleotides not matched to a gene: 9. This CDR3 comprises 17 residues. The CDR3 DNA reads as TGTGCCAGCACTCCGGGACAGGGGTGGGTCTCCTACAATGAGCAGTTCTTC. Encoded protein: CASTPGQGWVSYNEQFF.